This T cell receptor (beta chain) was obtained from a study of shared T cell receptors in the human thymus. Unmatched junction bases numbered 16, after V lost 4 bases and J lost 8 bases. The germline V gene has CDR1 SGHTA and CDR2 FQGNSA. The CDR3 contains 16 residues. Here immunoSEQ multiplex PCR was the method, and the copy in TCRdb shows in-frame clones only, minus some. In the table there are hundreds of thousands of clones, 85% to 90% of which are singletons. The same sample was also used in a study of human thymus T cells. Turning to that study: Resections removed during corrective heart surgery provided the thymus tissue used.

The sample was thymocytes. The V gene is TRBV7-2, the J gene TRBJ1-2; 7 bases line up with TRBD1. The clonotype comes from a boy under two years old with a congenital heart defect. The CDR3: CASSSTGTALGWGYTF. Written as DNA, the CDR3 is TGTGCCAGCAGCTCGACCGGGACAGCCTTGGGATGGGGCTACACCTTC.